The TCR beta chain described here comes from a study of HIV-infected patients and healthy controls. TCRdb ran MiXCR on the 5' RACE reads and lists one entry per CDR3 protein. The sample carries 15,000 to 20,000 distinct CDR3 sequences, 16% recorded once. Germline V CDR1 and CDR2: SGHNT, YYREEE (reference sequence). J gave up 7 bases and V 3 bases, and 7 bases lay outside the gene matches. CDR3 size: 14 residues. Sequencing was performed on CD8+ T cells from blood. The rearrangement uses TRBV5-4 and TRBJ1-2, with 9 bases that match TRBD1. The source is a human donor in good health. This chain's CDR3 is CASSSGQGRGGYTF. For the CDR3, the DNA is TGTGCCAGCAGCTCGGGACAGGGAAGAGGTGGCTACACCTTC.